The present entry profiles one T cell receptor beta chain with its context. This receptor's antigen is unknown. No qualities accompany the bases; no much larger clone lies one base away. Participants in the prospective study were aged about 18 to 90 years, lived in under 30 United States geographic areas, and enrolled through a virtual design. In the prospective study, participants were assigned to cohorts based on the clinical history participants reported in a screening survey and a study questionnaire. For ImmuneRACE Cohort 3, a participant was defined as recovered based on two consecutive negative NP/OP PCR tests, clearance by a healthcare professional, or resolution of symptoms. In the prospective study, whole blood, serum and a nasopharyngeal or oropharyngeal swab were collected from each participant by mobile phlebotomists. Prospective study participants could optionally give additional blood draws and questionnaires over an approximately two-month period. Before DNA extraction, prospective study blood samples were shipped either frozen or at room temperature.

CDR1 and CDR2, looked up from the germline V gene, are LGHNT and FRNRAP. At the junction V is shortened by 6 bases and J by 8 bases; bases outside the gene matches: 6. The CDR3, cysteine through phenylalanine, is 12 amino acids long. Kept here is only the CDR3 DNA, which spans 36 bases and is read in frame from base 1. This sample stems from a study of blood T cell repertoires in COVID-19 (dated by TCRdb to the early 2020s). Background on the whole study: The collaborator samples originated in the United States, Italy and Spain and spanned the acute and convalescent phases of COVID-19. The prospective study material was composed of cDNA or gDNA derived from T cells, B-cell-depleted T cells, or PBMCs. Subjects who had been exposed to COVID-19, were actively infected with it, or had recovered from it provided the deeply sampled blood TCRbeta repertoires that made up the dataset. A freely available public database, intended as a resource for researchers studying the immune response to SARS-CoV-2, is where the repertoires were released. The samples were drawn from two sources: the first 160 participants of the ongoing ImmuneRACE study, and 1,254 subjects contributed by 6 global collaborators. Sample metadata almost always included a de-identified subject ID, COVID-19 status, age in years and sex. Where available, HLA class I and class II types were taken from metadata supplied by the sample provider and were not determined by assay-based typing.

Broad study findings and their caveats: The amount of clinical and demographic metadata varied by source and participant and was provided uncurated.

The immunoSEQ Assay, a bias-controlled multiplex PCR, was used to amplify TCRbeta CDR3 regions from genomic DNA. Regarding the original processing steps: The number of nucleated cells in each sample was estimated by amplification of reference gene primers within the assay. To quantify the absolute abundance of each unique TCRbeta CDR3 rearrangement, sequence reads were collapsed and filtered. For each sample, productive Simpson clonality was calculated as the square root of Simpson's diversity index across productive rearrangements. TCRdb took this table from immuneACCESS and kept in-frame rearrangements with V and J called. Such tables lack part of the clones; where checked against another copy, unresolved V genes explain under half of the gap, and the rest is unexplained. D and trimming come from the DNA, and the V and J calls and clone size come from that table. The sample has a few hundred thousand clones on record, 87% of them singletons. The ten most abundant clones make up 2.5% to 3% of the sample.

Rearrangement joined TRBV12-5 to TRBJ2-7; 8 bases in the junction line up with TRBD1. The sequencing sample was made of PBMCs or T cells enriched from blood (not recorded which). The source of this sequence is a woman aged 25 to 39 who had recovered from COVID-19. CDR3 loop: CASGLRTGKQYF. The nucleotide sequence is TGTGCTAGTGGACTACGGACAGGGAAGCAGTACTTC.